The source of this T cell receptor (beta chain) is a study of CD8+CD57+ T cells in acquired aplastic anemia. V dropped 6 bases and J dropped 1; count of bases not matched to a gene: 5. In germline, CDR1 is MNHNS, CDR2 SASEGT. There are 15 residues in the CDR3. For this clonotype: The conserved phenylalanine or tryptophan is not found at the CDR3 terminus, so this likely reflects a read error.

Patients chosen for sequencing had CD8+CD57+ cells that had expanded, as shown by flow cytometry. Both TCR beta VDJ combination and CDR3 sequence profiling were carried out. Genomic DNA was the template for this profiling. MiXCR, run by TCRdb on the reads, gives a single entry per CDR3 protein. The sample includes 250,000 to 300,000 distinct CDR3 sequences, approximately 58% of them seen just once. This receptor was taken from a human donor with aplastic anemia. The sample comprised sorted CD4+, CD8+, or CD8+CD57+ T cells (not recorded which) from PBMCs. The genes are TRBV6-1 and TRBJ1-5, with 8 bases aligning to TRBD1. The CDR3, as DNA: TGTGCCAGCAGACCTGGACAGGGAAGCAATCAGCCCCAGCATCTT. Translating gives CASRPGQGSNQPQHL.